The 9 T cell receptor beta chains below all came from one sample that was sequenced in a study of shared clonotypes between healthy human individuals. Assay: immunoSEQ multiplex PCR; the TCRdb copy retains only in-frame clones and omits some. The sample records about 1 million clones, approximately 76% being singletons. The sequencing input was memory CD4+ T cells sorted from blood. Subset: CD45RA-negative fraction. These receptors all stem from a young man in good health.

The chain has TRBV5-6 and TRBJ1-5, with D hard to call. Between the trimmed V and J ends, which lost 0 bases and 15 bases, there was a span of 19 bases. Germline V lookup: CDR1 SGHDT, CDR2 YYEEEE. This CDR3 spans 14 amino acids. CDR3 nucleotide sequence: TGTGCCAGCAGCTTGGGACATTCGCCGGGTCAAAGGCATTTT. Amino acids: CASSLGHSPGQRHF.

This clone was detected only a few times. Distinct nucleotide sequences in the sample also encode this CDR3. The chain has TRBV19 and TRBJ1-1, with unresolved D. The CDR3 runs 13 residues. CDR1 and CDR2 (germline): LNHDA, SQIVND (reference sequence). V lost 4 bases and J 1 base, leaving 7 bases between the germline ends. The CDR3 protein is CASSTQKNTEAFF. The CDR3 DNA follows: TGTGCCAGTAGTACCCAAAAGAACACTGAAGCTTTCTTT. The complete variable domain, with remaining parts taken from reference TRBV19 and TRBJ1-1, reads DGGITQSPKYLFRKEGQNVTLSCEQNLNHDAMYWYRQDPGQGLRLIYYSQIVNDFQKGDIAEGYSVSREKKESFPLTVTSAQKNPTAFYLCASSTQKNTEAFFGQGTRLTVV.

V is TRBV9 and J is TRBJ1-3; D gene ambiguous. V was pared by 3 bases and J by 2 bases, with 9 bases between. The CDR3 is 14 amino acids. CDR1 and CDR2 (germline): SGDLS, YYNGEE. CDR3 region: CASSDDNPGNTIYF. CDR3 bases: TGTGCCAGCAGCGATGATAACCCTGGAAACACCATATATTTT.

The chain is built from TRBV2 and TRBJ1-2; D is perhaps TRBD1 (6 bases). Trimming shortened V by 6 bases and J by 7 bases, and 15 bases separated the two germline ends. This CDR3 contains 13 residues. CDR1 is SNHLY and CDR2 is FYNNEI in the germline V gene. CDR3 protein: CASREGVSSGYTF. The CDR3 DNA reads as TGTGCCAGCAGGGAGGGGGTTTCCTCTGGCTACACCTTC. Filled out from reference TRBV2 and TRBJ1-2, the complete variable domain reads EPEVTQTPSHQVTQMGQEVILRCVPISNHLYFYWYRQILGQKVEFLVSFYNNEISEKSEIFDDQFSVERPDGSNFTLKIRSTKLEDSAMYFCASREGVSSGYTFGSGTRLTVV.

With respect to this clone: Different DNA sequences within this sample yield the same CDR3. The rearrangement uses TRBV7-2 and TRBJ2-1; no clear D. The CDR3 totals 11 residues. Germline loops: CDR1 SGHTA, CDR2 FQGNSA. V was cut by 0 bases and J by 10 bases, with 4 bases left in between. The CDR3 spells CASSLAYEQFF. In nucleotides, the CDR3 is TGTGCCAGCAGCTTAGCTTACGAGCAGTTCTTC. The full variable domain, completed using reference TRBV7-2 and TRBJ2-1, is GAGVSQSPSNKVTEKGKDVELRCDPISGHTALYWYRQSLGQGLEFLIYFQGNSAPDKSGLPSDRFSAERTGGSVSTLTIQRTQQEDSAVYLCASSLAYEQFFGPGTRLTVL.

This sequence joins TRBV2 and TRBJ2-3; D is uncertain. The CDR3 totals 15 residues. Deletions cut 4 bases from V and 0 bases from J, with 11 bases between. Germline V gives CDR1 SNHLY, CDR2 FYNNEI. This CDR3 is CASSGFYSSTDTQYF. The CDR3 bases are TGTGCCAGCAGTGGGTTTTACTCTAGCACAGATACGCAGTATTTT.

Concerning this clone itself: A far larger clone is off by one base, so a read error is likely. Within the sample, other DNA sequences also encode this same CDR3. The rearrangement links TRBV30 to TRBJ2-3, with a possible D match to TRBD2 (5 bases). Trimming removed 5 bases at V and 0 bases at J, with 12 bases between. The germline CDR1 and CDR2 sequences are GTSNPN and SVGIG (reference sequence). This CDR3 is 14 amino acids long. The CDR3 coding sequence is TGTGCCTGGGACCTAGCAGAGAGCACAGATACGCAGTATTTT. This translates into CAWDLAESTDTQYF.

This clone was recorded only once. This chain connects TRBV5-4 to TRBJ2-3; 8 nucleotides agree with TRBD2. From germline, CDR1 is SGHNT and CDR2 YYREEE (reference sequence). The CDR3 spans 19 residues. Trimming removed 2 bases from V and 3 bases from J; junction bases left unmatched: 17. This chain's CDR3 is CASSFSQGKRRGETDTQYF. In nucleotides, the CDR3 is TGTGCCAGCAGCTTTTCGCAGGGGAAGCGGCGGGGGGAAACAGATACGCAGTATTTT. Filled out from reference TRBV5-4 and TRBJ2-3, the complete variable domain reads ETGVTQSPTHLIKTRGQQVTLRCSSQSGHNTVSWYQQALGQGPQFIFQYYREEENGRGNFPPRFSGLQFPNYSSELNVNALELDDSALYLCASSFSQGKRRGETDTQYFGPGTRLTVL.

The sample holds many counts of this clone. The chain has TRBV5-6 and TRBJ1-3, with no clear D. Germline assignment: CDR1 SGHDT and CDR2 YYEEEE. V lost 4 bases to trimming and J lost 2 bases, with 13 bases between them. This CDR3 has 15 residues. The CDR3 DNA sequence: TGTGCCAGCAGCGACCCTAGGGAAACTGGAAACACCATATATTTT. It encodes CASSDPRETGNTIYF.